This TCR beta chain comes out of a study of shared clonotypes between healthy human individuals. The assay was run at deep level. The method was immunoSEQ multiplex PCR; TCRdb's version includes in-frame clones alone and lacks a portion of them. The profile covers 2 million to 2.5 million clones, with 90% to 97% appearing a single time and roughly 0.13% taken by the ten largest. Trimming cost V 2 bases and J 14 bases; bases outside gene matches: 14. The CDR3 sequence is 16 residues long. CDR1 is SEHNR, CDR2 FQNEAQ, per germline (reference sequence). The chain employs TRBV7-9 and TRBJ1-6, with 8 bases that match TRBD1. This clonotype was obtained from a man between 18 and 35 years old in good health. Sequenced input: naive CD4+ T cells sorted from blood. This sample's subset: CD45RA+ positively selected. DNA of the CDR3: TGTGCCAGCAGCTTAAGGGGCCTCGATACAGGGGGGACCCTCCACTTT. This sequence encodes CASSLRGLDTGGTLHF.